This T cell receptor (beta chain) was observed in a study of neoadjuvant anti-PD-1 for oral cavity cancer. Study-wide context: Non-progressing patients received a fourth nivolumab dose near day 43, then surgery on days 50-56.

V gave up 3 bases and J gave up 2 bases, with 14 bases separating them. The CDR3 is 15 amino acids. CDR1 is LNHDA and CDR2 is SQIVND in the germline V gene (reference sequence). Time point meaning: after neoadjuvant nivolumab, at surgical resection. Here immunoSEQ multiplex PCR was the method, and the copy in TCRdb shows in-frame clones only, minus some. The sample gives over 65,000 clones, approximately 81% of which show up once; roughly 3.4% is in the top ten. This chain connects TRBV19 to TRBJ2-7, with D perhaps TRBD1 (5 bases). The receptor's source is a person aged 35 to 85 with oral cavity squamous cell carcinoma. This material consisted of PBMCs, taken after nivolumab (anti-PD-1) treatment. Written as DNA, the CDR3 is TGTGCCAGTAGTATGGGGCAAGTCGGCACCTACGAGCAGTACTTC. It is translated as CASSMGQVGTYEQYF.